This is a list of T cell receptor beta chains from one sample in a study of T cells after yellow fever vaccination. Each CDR3 protein is one row after TCRdb ran MiXCR on the 5' RACE reads. The table includes under 150,000 distinct CDR3 sequences, about 7.7% detected once. The sample in question was CD4+ T cells sorted from PBMCs, obtained 5 days after the yellow fever booster vaccination. Receptors were obtained from a man in his thirties or forties who received the YFV17D yellow fever vaccine. Both conserved end residues are part of each CDR3. The size entry is marked missing in some rows and otherwise reads once, few, many or a size class.

J gene,V gene,clone size,CDR3 protein
TRBJ2-3,TRBV28,many,CASSSARKVGDTQYF
TRBJ2-3,TRBV9,few,CASSAPGLAGIDTQYF
TRBJ1-1,TRBV7-6,many,CASSLGVGPGAITEAFF
TRBJ1-1,TRBV12-5,many,CASGLIPKDSYTMNTEAFF
TRBJ2-3,TRBV7-2,many,CASRKRAVQDTQYF
TRBJ2-7,TRBV12-3/TRBV12-4,many,CASSPGGVTYEQYF
TRBJ2-6,TRBV6-1,many,CASTRRNGANVLTF
TRBJ2-3,TRBV18,many,CASSLEGRTFTDTQYF
TRBJ2-2,TRBV6-2/TRBV6-3,many,CASSYPSGMPTGELFF
TRBJ1-1,TRBV5-1,.,CASSLGTGGNTEAFF
TRBJ2-5,TRBV20-1,.,CSARRTSEPPKTQYF
TRBJ2-2,TRBV10-3,many,CAISESQLGELFF
TRBJ1-6,TRBV20-1,few,CSARDELPYNSPLHF
TRBJ2-5,TRBV7-9,many,CASSLVLQRFRQETQYF
TRBJ2-1,TRBV7-6,few,CASSLRTGTGPGEQFF
TRBJ2-2,TRBV7-2,.,CASSPRTSGSGTGELFF
TRBJ2-1,TRBV7-2,many,CASSLWADTYNEQFF
TRBJ1-1,TRBV5-4,.,CASSLGQRDTEAFF
TRBJ2-5,TRBV14,many,CASQNGANQETQYF
TRBJ2-7,TRBV5-1,.,CASSPRVYEQYF
TRBJ2-5,TRBV19,many,CASSIAAWETQYF
TRBJ2-3,TRBV5-4,few,CASSQRTSGYTDTQYF
TRBJ2-7,TRBV7-2,many,CASSLGGTSSYEQYF
TRBJ1-5,TRBV7-9,.,CASSTHTRGPSNQPQHF
TRBJ2-3,TRBV15,many,CATKRGASGMTDTQYF
TRBJ2-7,TRBV20-1,few,CSARDGRGQYEQYF
TRBJ1-6,TRBV3-1,many,CASGGFDNSPLHF
TRBJ2-7,TRBV11-3,.,CASSVEGGSEQYF
TRBJ2-1,TRBV12-3/TRBV12-4,many,CASSSRTPGLRANEQFF
TRBJ1-4,TRBV4-3,many,CASSFRTNEKLFF
TRBJ1-2,TRBV16,many,CASSQWMTLPSSRGYTF
TRBJ2-7,TRBV11-2,.,CASSTRTSGNYEQYF
TRBJ2-5,TRBV6-6,.,CASSYGREETQYF
TRBJ2-6,TRBV12-3/TRBV12-4,many,CASKLTSGSAGANVLTF
TRBJ2-5,TRBV6-1,.,CARTSGPQETQYF
TRBJ2-5,TRBV24-1,many,CATSDLGLAGVETQYF
TRBJ2-7,TRBV19,.,CATGIGTGGDIDFYEQYF
TRBJ2-5,TRBV6-2/TRBV6-3,many,CASEGDSQETQYF
TRBJ1-2,TRBV25-1,.,CASSEFGGAGYTF
TRBJ2-5,TRBV3-1,.,CASTQAGQGLETQYF
TRBJ2-7,TRBV7-9,many,CASSYWDRGYEQYF
TRBJ2-3,TRBV7-2,.,CASSLRGSPPTDTQYF
TRBJ2-5,TRBV6-6,many,CASRFEGGKETQYF
TRBJ2-5,TRBV4-3,many,CASSQMGAEETQYF
TRBJ2-7,TRBV6-5,many,CASSYGGPSGIGQYF
TRBJ2-2,TRBV3-1,many,CASSPRQVNTGELFF
TRBJ2-5,TRBV7-9,.,CASSLDRLYQETQYF